This T cell receptor (beta chain) was observed in a study of cytomegalovirus exposure and HLA in healthy donors (dated by TCRdb to about 2017). At the level of the whole study: An earlier analysis of 587 of the donors reported under 300 Gb of sequence data and 100 million to 120 million unique TCR beta sequences obtained from around 190 million T cells. An early release covering roughly 640 HLA-typed donors comprised about 300 gigabases of sequencing data and around 80 million unique TCR sequences. Of the 398 genotyped donors, roughly 80% fell in the genetic ancestry cluster associated with self-reported Caucasian donors. The study was designed to test whether signatures of past pathogen exposure could be identified by cataloging public T cell receptors. Using immunosequencing, the study profiled T cell repertoires from approximately 700 subjects and related those repertoires to cytomegalovirus serostatus. A separate validation cohort of approximately 120 different subjects was used in addition to the roughly 620-subject first cohort. To predict cytomegalovirus infection status, the study combined high-throughput TCR immunosequencing, statistical association of individual TCRs with disease status, and machine learning. To study patterns of TCR occurrence, a later analysis re-analyzed previously published TCR beta repertoires from around 670 donors and added high-resolution HLA genotyping. Rather than using new phenotypic data, the later analysis identified candidate immune exposures from TCR beta sequences and from how often those sequences occurred across donors. To decide whether each TCR beta V gene segment behaved as functional or pseudogenic, an earlier analysis of some 540 of the donors relied on high-throughput TCR beta sequencing. Donor age, sex, ethnicity and CMV serostatus were compiled together with the repertoire data. A later genetic analysis used genome-wide SNP genotypes for about 65% of the roughly 700 donors, treating that subset as a discovery cohort. Every repertoire in the discovery cohort had been generated on one and the same sequencing platform. HLA typing included class I and class II loci at four-digit resolution. Typing coverage differed by locus: A, B, C, DRB1 and DQB1 were typed in roughly 620-630 donors, DQA1 in approximately 520, DPA1 in 606, and DPB1 in around 440. Several DR-DQ haplotypes were treated as single units for association and clustering because of strong linkage in the cohort. Among 300 to 500 genotyped donors of the cohort, an average of about 240,000 unique TCR beta nucleotide sequences was sequenced per donor, of which 15% to 20% were non-productive. What the research found in general, with its limitations: Strong co-occurrence of HLA alleles, especially DR and DQ, made assigning TCR associations to individual alleles difficult. In the study, around 150 TCR beta chains were listed as associated with cytomegalovirus. HLA typing was unavailable for some donors at each locus, so association tests used only the typed subset. A cluster of highly shared sequence variants was judged likely to be a technical artifact of the sequencing pipeline. This cohort had only TCR beta chains sequenced, and the lack of alpha or paired-chain data limited which features could be detected. Seventeen rarely observed V segments, including chromosome 9 orphons, were excluded from the earlier analysis of about 500 of the donors because counts were too low. The only immune exposure information available for the cohort was CMV serostatus. According to a later analysis, most CMV-associated TCR beta chains appeared to be HLA-restricted, and the HLA associations seemed to be driven largely by CMV exposure. In both the original and validation cohorts, the classifier was reported to diagnose cytomegalovirus status with high specificity and sensitivity. A later genetic analysis associated a missense DCLRE1C variant with V-gene and J-gene trimming of TCR beta chains, and an independent cohort replicated the association. A further reported finding was that TCR beta sequences accurately predicted the HLA-A and HLA-B alleles for most subjects in the first cohort. Some IMGT-functional V segments, including TRBV6-2 and TRBV6-3, could not be told apart with the 87-base-pair reads, so those segments were excluded. Several of the top co-occurrence clusters appeared to be linked to parvovirus B19, influenza, CMV and Epstein-Barr virus, according to a later analysis. Linkage disequilibrium might explain the correlated functional status among segregating V segments, but an unknown experimental factor could not be ruled out. According to the authors, the approach could potentially be generalized to other disease states and immunological phenotypes. According to a later genetic analysis, donors in an Asian-associated ancestry cluster had fewer N-insertions in productive TCRs than the approximately 650-donor mean. In vitro tests confirmed that a few of the cytomegalovirus-associated TCR beta chains recognize cytomegalovirus antigens. In a later analysis, HLA-associated TCR beta chains showed more clonal expansion and lower generation probabilities than non-associated chains that were equally common. Most TCR sequences were observed very rarely across donors, whereas some public TCRs were present in many individuals. Broadly in line with IMGT annotations, most TCR beta V segments showed up in productive rearrangements about 87% or about 30% of the time in an earlier analysis of a few hundred of the donors. At a false discovery rate of 0.05, a later analysis linked 15,000 to 20,000 TCR beta sequences to specific HLA alleles. In a later analysis, the rate of TCR association differed among HLA loci, with DRB1 alleles having the most associated TCRs and HLA-C alleles having the fewest. Presence/absence analyses assumed roughly uniform sequencing depth across donors, an assumption that may not hold.

This clone occurred a few times. The clone's antigen remains unknown. Per-base qualities were not stored, and no clone one base away is much larger. CDR1 and CDR2, looked up from the germline V gene, are ENHRY and SYGVKD. The cysteine opens and the phenylalanine closes a CDR3 of 14 amino acids. Only the CDR3 region is kept as DNA, spanning 42 bases read in frame from base 1. The cohort comprised hundreds of healthy bone marrow donors. Cohort members were all nominally healthy when sampled, although unrecorded immune exposures were likely present. The donor tested CMV seropositive, placing the donor among the roughly 300 seropositive members of the cohort. A peripheral blood sample was collected from each donor, and TCR beta sequencing was performed on peripheral blood mononuclear cells. Genomic DNA was extracted from the blood cell samples with the Qiagen DNeasy Blood Extraction Kit. The library was produced with the immunoSEQ multiplex PCR assay. For the multiplex PCR, a mixture combining 60 forward primers for TCR Vbeta segments and 13 reverse primers for TCR Jbeta segments was used. Amplification of the CDR3 region of rearranged TCR beta genes was performed with a multiplex PCR assay on genomic DNA. On the Illumina HiSeq System, the amplified TCR beta libraries were sequenced as 87-base-pair reads. The study's own analysis went as follows. A later analysis counted tens of millions of unique TCR beta chains across the 500 to 850 repertoires, and 9 million to 14 million of these chains were shared by at least two donors. To remove PCR and sequencing errors, raw reads were error-corrected and collapsed into unique sequences using a nearest-neighbor algorithm that merged closely related sequences. To assign V, D and J gene segments, CDR3 sequences were aligned to IMGT reference sequences. For a sequence to be retained, a match of at least six nucleotides to both a V gene segment and a J gene segment was required. A rearrangement counted as productive if the CDR3 had no stop codons and remained in frame with V and J, and every other rearrangement counted as non-productive. CDR3 was defined according to IMGT convention as the region running from the second conserved V-encoded cysteine to the conserved J-encoded phenylalanine. Sequences without an unambiguous match to a single V gene segment were excluded from the earlier analysis of about 600 of the donors. An earlier analysis of about 590 of the donors classified V segments as functional when productive rearrangements were above 56.7% and as segregating when the standard deviation between donors was above 5%. To diagnose cytomegalovirus status from the catalog of TCR beta chain sequences, a statistical classification framework was built. A later analysis assigned V and J genes by comparing TCR nucleotide sequences with IMGT/GENE-DB human TR gene sequences. A later analysis assigned CDR3 sequences and most-parsimonious VDJ recombination scenarios with the TCRdist pipeline. A later analysis defined each TCR beta chain by its CDR3 amino acid sequence plus V-gene family, and excluded reads lacking a unique V-gene family. In a later analysis, 500 to 700 highly shared, low-generation-probability nucleotide sequences were removed to address suspected cross-contamination and a sequencing artifact. In a later analysis, a clonal expansion index was calculated for each public chain from normalized within-repertoire ranks of inferred template counts. In a later analysis, generation probabilities were computed with a VDJ recombination model fitted to out-of-frame rearrangements, and the resulting probabilities were checked against IGoR. Hypergeometric tests were used in a later analysis to score TCR-TCR, TCR-HLA and TCR-CMV co-occurrence, with a repertoire-size bias correction applied to the TCR pairs. In a later analysis, false discovery rates were estimated by permuting HLA or CMV assignments 20 times. In a later analysis, co-occurring TCRs were grouped using DBSCAN, with TCRdist sequence similarity added in when clustering inside HLA-allele-positive subsets. For co-occurrence clustering, repertoires with fewer than 30,000 or more than 120,000 public chains were excluded, along with about five repertoires with anomalous nucleotide sharing. Drawn from immuneACCESS, this table holds only the in-frame rearrangements with V and J called that TCRdb kept. Clones are partly lost; checked studies trace under half to an unresolved V gene and leave the rest unexplained. D and trimming were read from the DNA, whereas the V and J calls and clone size are those reported in that table. The table for this sample lists 150,000 to 200,000 clones; roughly 76% of them were counted only once. The top ten constitute roughly 6% of the sample.

The sequenced material came from PBMCs. The rearranged chain carries TRBV10-3 and TRBJ2-5, and 8 junctional nucleotides match TRBD1. Gene TRBJ2-7 matches the end of the DNA better, so the J call may be wrong. The origin of this receptor is a man between 40 and 49 years old in good health and CMV-seropositive. CDR3 sequence: CAIRDRDRSYEQYF. The nucleotide sequence reads as follows: TGTGCCATCAGGGACCGGGACAGGTCCTACGAGCAGTACTTC.